The 14 T cell receptor beta chains below all came from one sample that was sequenced in a study of tumor and adjacent non-tumor tissue in lung cancer. A modified ARM-PCR protocol with three rounds of nested PCR amplified TCRbeta. TCRdb processed the multiplex PCR reads anew with MiXCR; each CDR3 protein has one entry. The data show around 210,000 distinct CDR3 sequences, 70% to 75% seen once. The template was RNA from unsorted bulk tissue. Specimen: lung tumor tissue. These TCRs come from a man in his fifties or sixties with non-small cell lung cancer.

As regards this clonotype: Possible read error: a much larger clone is one base away. The V and J genes are TRBV6-5 and TRBJ1-2, with D uncertain. V lost 2 bases and J 7 bases, leaving 11 bases between the germline ends. This CDR3 has 13 amino acids. CDR1 and CDR2 from the germline V gene are MNHEY and SVGAGI. CDR3 bases: TGTGCCAGCAGTTACGGTCTGGAGTCTGGCTACACCTTC. Translation gives CASSYGLESGYTF.

Note on this clonotype: A read error may be the cause here, since a much bigger clone is one base away. The CDR3 does not end in the conserved phenylalanine or tryptophan, so this is likely a read error. V and J are TRBV7-8 and TRBJ2-1; TRBD2 aligns across 7 bases. Germline values: CDR1 SGHVS, CDR2 FQNEAQ. J gave up 6 bases and V 3 bases, and 2 bases lay outside the gene matches. The CDR3 contains 13 residues. The CDR3 spells CASSFGLVNEQFY. The CDR3 coding sequence is TGTGCCAGCAGCTTCGGACTAGTCAATGAGCAGTTCTAC.

This clonotype was observed once. At one end, the junction sequence differs from germline, possibly due to a read error. This chain links TRBV20-1 with TRBJ2-7, with D possibly TRBD2 on 6 matching bases. In germline, CDR1 is DFQATT, CDR2 SNEGSKA (reference sequence). This CDR3 has 13 amino acids. Here the CDR3 reads CNARLSPSDEQYF. CDR3 nucleotide sequence: TGCAATGCTAGACTCTCCCCTAGCGACGAGCAGTATTTC.

This clonotype was seen at least ten times. The V and J genes are TRBV10-2 and TRBJ2-1, with 7 bases matching TRBD1. Germline V gene data show CDR1 as WSHSY and CDR2 as SAAADI. Losses at the gene ends were 6 bases for V and 2 bases for J; bases not matched to a gene: 7. The CDR3 extends over 15 amino acids. CDR3 region: CASRADRLTYNEQFF. Written as DNA, the CDR3 is TGCGCCAGCAGAGCGGACAGGTTAACCTACAATGAGCAGTTCTTC.

This clonotype was seen a single time. Relative to the germline gene, one junction end is altered; a read error may explain this. V gene TRBV12-3 or TRBV12-4 combines with J gene TRBJ2-5, with TRBD1 matching over 7 bases. The CDR3 contains 14 residues. CDR3 protein: CASSPSTGREIQYF. As DNA, the CDR3 is TGTGCCAGCAGTCCATCGACAGGGCGAGAGATCCAGTACTTC.

This clonotype was counted only a few times. A junction end diverges from the germline sequence, so it may reflect a read error. The chain combines TRBV20-1 with TRBJ2-1; tentative D call: TRBD1 (6 bases). Germline CDR1 and CDR2: DFQATT and SNEGSKA (reference sequence). This CDR3 has 13 residues. The CDR3 region has the DNA TGCAGTGTTCCACTACAGGGAATGCGCGAGCAATTCTTC. Its protein product is CSVPLQGMREQFF.

The count of this clonotype is one. The junction and the germline gene differ at one end; a read error may be behind it. The CDR3 sequence is CVSGLFIGITDTQYF. DNA of the CDR3: TGTGTCAGCGGCTTGTTTATAGGGATCACAGATACGCAGTATTTT. V and J are TRBV11-1 and TRBJ2-3; a weak D match, TRBD2 (5 bases). From germline, CDR1 is SGHAT and CDR2 FQDESV (reference sequence). The CDR3 is 15 residues long. Complete variable domain (other parts from reference TRBV11-1 and TRBJ2-3): EAEVAQSPRYKITEKSQAVAFWCDPISGHATLYWYRQILGQGPELLVQFQDESVVDDSQLPKDRFSAERLKGVDSTLKIQPAELGDSAMYLCVSGLFIGITDTQYFGPGTRLTVL.

Comments on this clonotype: A much larger clone lies one base from this, so it may be a read error. The J gene is TRBJ1-3, the V gene TRBV5-6; no clear D. The germline V gene encodes CDR1 SGHDT and CDR2 YYEEEE. V gave up 5 bases and J gave up 3 bases, with 18 bases separating them. This CDR3 has 16 residues. The chain's CDR3 is CASSGEGLPDGNTIYF. The DNA for the CDR3 is TGTGCCAGCAGTGGGGAAGGGCTTCCTGATGGAAACACCATATATTTT.

As to this clonotype: No conserved phenylalanine or tryptophan ends this CDR3, so it is likely a read error. The CDR3 loop is CASSQGNMPEAFI. In DNA form, the CDR3 reads TGCGCCAGCAGCCAAGGTAATATGCCTGAAGCTTTCATT. This chain connects TRBV4-1 to TRBJ1-1; D unclear. This CDR3 contains 13 residues. Trimming pared 1 base from V and 6 bases from J, leaving 9 bases between. Germline CDR1 and CDR2: MGHRA and YSYEKL.

This clonotype was observed a single time. One junction end does not reproduce the germline sequence, and a read error may be involved. V usage is TRBV20-1 and J usage is TRBJ2-7, with 9 bases lining up with TRBD1. The CDR3 runs to 13 residues. Per germline, CDR1 DFQATT and CDR2 SNEGSKA (reference sequence). This chain's CDR3 is CSASGDRDYEQYF. The CDR3 DNA is TGCAGTGCTAGCGGGGACAGGGATTACGAGCAGTATTTC.

Concerning this clonotype: A read error is possible here, since a much larger clone lies one base away. The V gene is TRBV12-3 or TRBV12-4, the J gene TRBJ2-1; TRBD2 agrees at 11 bases. The length of the CDR3 is 16 residues. CDR3 nucleotides: TGTGCCGGCAGTGAGAGACTAGCGGGGCTTGACAATGAGCAGTTCTTC. It is translated as CAGSERLAGLDNEQFF.

Remarks on this clonotype: As the CDR3 is not closed by the conserved phenylalanine or tryptophan, this likely results from a read error. It is unclear where the CDR3 begins or ends on the DNA, so no DNA is shown, and the CDR3 is as TCRdb lists it. The chain carries TRBV20-1 and TRBJ2-7; the table's D gene call, TRBD2, was not cross checked with the DNA. The CDR3 numbers 13 amino acids, ends counted. In germline, CDR1 is DFQATT, CDR2 SNEGSKA (reference sequence). This CDR3 is CSARGVTTLEQYL.

The rearrangement joins TRBV5-1 to TRBJ2-2; tentatively, D is TRBD1 (5 bases). Trimming removed 4 bases at V and 4 bases at J, with 11 bases between. In germline, CDR1 is SGHRS, CDR2 YFSETQ. The CDR3 consists of 14 residues. CDR3 sequence (DNA): TGCGCCAGCAGCGCCGGACAAGCCACCGGGGAGCTGTTTTTT. It translates to CASSAGQATGELFF.

On this clonotype: One base away lies a much larger clone, so this may be a sequencing read error. This chain connects TRBV6-1 to TRBJ2-7, with D possibly matching TRBD2 (6 bases). With 9 bases removed from V and 4 bases from J, the gap between germline ends came to 16 bases. This CDR3 is 13 amino acids long. Germline CDR1 MNHNS, CDR2 SASEGT. CDR3 amino acids: CASGSGGEYEQYF. DNA for the CDR3: TGTGCCAGTGGAAGCGGAGGGGAATACGAGCAGTACTTC.